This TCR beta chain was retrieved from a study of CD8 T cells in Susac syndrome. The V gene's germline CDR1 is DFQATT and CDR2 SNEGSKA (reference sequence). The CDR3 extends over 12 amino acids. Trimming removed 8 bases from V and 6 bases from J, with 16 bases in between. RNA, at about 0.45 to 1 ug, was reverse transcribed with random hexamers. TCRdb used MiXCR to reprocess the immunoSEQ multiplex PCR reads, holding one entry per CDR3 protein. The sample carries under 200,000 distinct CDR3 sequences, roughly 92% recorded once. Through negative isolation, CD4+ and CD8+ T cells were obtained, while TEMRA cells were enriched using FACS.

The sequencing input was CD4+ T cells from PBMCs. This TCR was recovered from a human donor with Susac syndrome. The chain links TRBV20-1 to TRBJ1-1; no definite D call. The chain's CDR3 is CSTRSLLSEAFF. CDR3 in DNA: TGCAGTACCCGCTCCCTTTTATCTGAAGCTTTCTTT.